This entry describes one T cell receptor (beta chain). Its specificity is unknown. A read error may be the cause here, since a much bigger clone is one base away. The data are from a study of post-analysis software for immune sequencing data. Study findings and constraints: Significantly lower normalized Chao1 diversity was found in patients with multiple sclerosis relative to controls. Patients had higher frequencies than controls of roughly five TRBV segments, including TRBV5-6, TRBV5-1 and TRBV20-1.

Germline V gene data show CDR1 as DFQATT and CDR2 as SNEGSKA (reference sequence). The CDR3 runs 14 residues. Unique molecular identifiers featured in each of the TCR beta cDNA libraries. Between about 0.9 and 11 million T cells gave rise to some 470,000 cDNA molecules. TCRdb re-called the PCR reads through MiXCR, storing one row per CDR3 protein. The table records about 200,000 distinct CDR3 sequences, roughly 30% of them present only once. This clonotype originated in a girl aged 2-17 years with multiple sclerosis. Sample: blood. The J gene is TRBJ2-7, the V gene TRBV20-1, with 8 positions matching TRBD2. CDR3: CIANQRGRAYEQYF. The CDR3 DNA reads TGCATTGCTAACCAGCGGGGGCGCGCCTACGAGCAGTACTTC.